This TCR beta chain was found in a study of identical twins. V was clipped by 4 bases and J by 11 bases; unmatched bases: 4. CDR1 is SGHRS, CDR2 YFSETQ, per germline. There are 12 residues in the CDR3. TCRdb re-called the 5' RACE reads with MiXCR, one entry per CDR3 protein. This table holds 550,000 to 700,000 distinct CDR3 sequences, about 20% found once. This clonotype came up a few times. These records were also assigned to another study, of T cells expressing NK-cell markers. As that study records: In more than 5 donors, dominant CD3+CD56+NKG2C+ clonotypes ranked among the top 10 CD8+ clonotypes.

The genes are TRBV5-1 and TRBJ2-1; 9 bases agree with TRBD1. Sequences were obtained from PBMCs. The sequence was collected from a woman between 18 and 29 years old in good health. CDR3: CASSTGQGKQFF. The DNA for the CDR3 is TGCGCCAGCAGCACGGGACAGGGAAAGCAGTTCTTC.